Shown below are 15 T cell receptor beta chains from a single sample sequenced in a study of Ad26.COV2.S vaccination and SARS-CoV-2 variants. Sequencing was performed with immunoSEQ multiplex PCR; in TCRdb, only in-frame clones are kept and a portion is missing. The table lists roughly 380,000 clones, about 91% of them singletons, with 3% to 5% in the top ten. The sample here was peripheral blood, taken after recovery from COVID-19. The receptors come from a human donor who had recovered from COVID-19.

The chain has TRBV3-1 (or the pseudogene TRBV3-2) and TRBJ2-7; D may match TRBD1 or TRBD2 (5 bases each). Germline CDR1 is LGHDT and CDR2 is YNNKEL (reference sequence). The CDR3 consists of 14 residues. Trimming shortened V by 4 bases and J by 3 bases, and 13 bases separated the two germline ends. The CDR3 loop reads CASSPGTENYEQYF. CDR3 sequence (DNA): TGTGCCAGCAGCCCCGGGACGGAGAACTACGAGCAGTACTTC.

Note on this clone: The junction departs from germline at one end; a sequencing error may be responsible. The chain employs TRBV6-6 and TRBJ1-2, with D maybe TRBD1 (5 bases). Germline V lookup: CDR1 MNHNY, CDR2 SVGAGI (reference sequence). The CDR3 has 12 amino acids. The CDR3 here is CDPRKGGVGYTF. CDR3 nucleotides: TGCGACCCAAGAAAGGGAGGGGTCGGCTACACCTTC.

The V call is TRBV27, the J call TRBJ1-1; TRBD1 agrees at 7 bases. The germline V gene has CDR1 MNHEY and CDR2 SMNVEV (reference sequence). The CDR3 totals 14 residues. V dropped 2 bases and J dropped 8; count of bases not matched to a gene: 8. The CDR3 nucleotides read TGTGCCAGCAGTTTAGGCTTTGCGGACAGGGAAGCTTTCTTT. Amino acid sequence: CASSLGFADREAFF.

The V call is TRBV10-3, the J call TRBJ1-2; D may be TRBD1 (6 bases). The CDR3 consists of 16 residues. Germline-derived CDR1 and CDR2 are ENHRY and SYGVKD. V dropped 11 bases and J dropped 0 bases, with 22 bases sitting between them. The CDR3 sequence: CASWGGHQSANYGYTF. As DNA, the CDR3 is TGTGCCTCGTGGGGGGGACACCAGTCCGCTAACTATGGCTACACCTTC.

The CDR3 bases are TGTGCCAGCAGCTTAGGACTAGCGGGGGGGCTAGAGCAGTTCTTC. Translating gives CASSLGLAGGLEQFF. The genes are TRBV13 and TRBJ2-1, with 13 bases lining up with TRBD2. CDR1 and CDR2 (germline): PRHDT, FYEKMQ (reference sequence). Trimming took 0 bases from V and 10 from J; bases not matched to a gene: 3. The CDR3 extends over 15 amino acids. The complete variable domain, with remaining parts taken from reference TRBV13 and TRBJ2-1, reads AAGVIQSPRHLIKEKRETATLKCYPIPRHDTVYWYQQGPGQDPQFLISFYEKMQSDKGSIPDRFSAQQFSDYHSELNMSSLELGDSALYFCASSLGLAGGLEQFFGPGTRLTVL.

The chain recombines TRBV12-5 with TRBJ2-5, with D hard to call. Germline CDR1 reads LGHNT; CDR2 reads FRNRAP. The CDR3 has 13 amino acids. Between the trimmed V and J ends, which lost 2 bases and 5 bases, there was a span of 9 bases. CDR3 DNA: TGTGCTAGTGGTTTGAGTAGTTTGGAGACCCAGTACTTC. Protein sequence: CASGLSSLETQYF.

This rearrangement joins TRBV5-1 to TRBJ1-6; no clear D. Germline lookup yields CDR1 SGHRS and CDR2 YFSETQ. V was clipped by 0 bases and J by 6 bases, with 7 bases between them. The CDR3 spans 14 residues. CDR3 DNA: TGCGCCAGCAGCTTGGGGGTGCTTAATTCACCCCTCCACTTT. Translation: CASSLGVLNSPLHF.

The chain is built from TRBV7-3 and TRBJ2-3; 9 nucleotides align to TRBD2. After removal of 5 bases from V and 0 bases from J, the junction contained 3 bases not matched to a gene. Germline CDR1 reads SGHTA; CDR2 reads FQGTGA. CDR3 length: 15 residues. As DNA, the CDR3 is TGTGCCAGCAGCCTAGCGGGGAGGAGCACAGATACGCAGTATTTT. Translated, it gives CASSLAGRSTDTQYF. Combining the CDR3 with reference TRBV7-3 and TRBJ2-3 gives the whole variable domain GAGVSQTPSNKVTEKGKYVELRCDPISGHTALYWYRQSLGQGPEFLIYFQGTGAADDSGLPNDRFFAVRPEGSVSTLKIQRTERGDSAVYLCASSLAGRSTDTQYFGPGTRLTVL.

A remark on this clone: The junction shows a germline mismatch at one end, possibly a read error. The rearrangement links TRBV11-2 to TRBJ1-6; D is undetermined. Germline values: CDR1 SGHAT, CDR2 FQNNGV. The CDR3 has 17 amino acids. The CDR3 reads CASSLEAPRLDNSPLHF. In nucleotides, the CDR3 is TGTGCCAGCAGCCTAGAAGCGCCCCGACTTGATAATTCACCCCTCCACTTT.

The chain employs TRBV27 and TRBJ2-3; D might be TRBD2 (6 bases). V was shortened by 3 bases and J by 4 bases, with 14 bases between the two germline ends. The CDR3 is made up of 15 amino acids. Germline lookup yields CDR1 MNHEY and CDR2 SMNVEV (reference sequence). The CDR3 nucleotides read TGTGCCAGCAGTTTTGATGGGGGGTTCCCAGATACGCAGTATTTT. It is translated as CASSFDGGFPDTQYF.

The genes are TRBV9 and TRBJ1-1; D call uncertain. The germline gives CDR1 SGDLS, CDR2 YYNGEE. This CDR3 has 14 residues. V gave up 0 bases and J gave up 1 base, with 7 bases separating them. CDR3 in amino acids: CASSVVGGNTEAFF. DNA of the CDR3: TGTGCCAGCAGCGTAGTGGGAGGGAACACTGAAGCTTTCTTT.

V and J are TRBV7-8 and TRBJ1-5; tentatively, D is TRBD1 (6 bases). The CDR3 has 15 residues. Trimming shortened V by 4 bases and J by 0 bases, and 10 bases separated the two germline ends. Germline lookup yields CDR1 SGHVS and CDR2 FQNEAQ. The CDR3 spells CASSWGQGSNQPQHF. DNA of the CDR3: TGTGCCAGCAGCTGGGGGCAGGGTAGCAATCAGCCCCAGCATTTT. Combining the CDR3 with reference TRBV7-8 and TRBJ1-5 gives the whole variable domain GAGVSQSPRYKVAKRGQDVALRCDPISGHVSLFWYQQALGQGPEFLTYFQNEAQLDKSGLPSDRFFAERPEGSVSTLKIQRTQQEDSAVYLCASSWGQGSNQPQHFGDGTRLSIL.

The chain couples TRBV24-1 to TRBJ2-7; D is undetermined. From germline, CDR1 is KGHDR and CDR2 SFDVKD. Trimming took 3 bases from V and 2 from J, leaving 16 bases between them. The CDR3 loop spans 16 amino acids. The CDR3 protein is CATSDTWTFNPYEQYF. The CDR3, as DNA: TGTGCCACCAGTGATACGTGGACGTTTAACCCCTACGAGCAGTACTTC.

The V gene is TRBV4-1, the J gene TRBJ2-1, with D maybe TRBD2 (7 bases). This CDR3 contains 17 residues. Per germline, CDR1 MGHRA and CDR2 YSYEKL. Trimming cost V 0 bases and J 5 bases, with 17 bases left between them. The CDR3 here is CASSQDFGGLWNNEQFF. The CDR3 coding sequence is TGCGCCAGCAGCCAAGATTTCGGGGGGCTCTGGAACAATGAGCAGTTCTTC.

The rearrangement joins TRBV19 to TRBJ2-1; a possible D gene is TRBD1 (6 bases). This CDR3 has 13 amino acids. The V end lost 3 bases, the J end lost 7 bases, and 10 bases lay between the germline ends. The germline V gene has CDR1 LNHDA and CDR2 SQIVND (reference sequence). The CDR3 DNA reads as TGTGCCAGTAGTATCCAGGGGTGGAATGAGCAGTTCTTC. Its translation is CASSIQGWNEQFF.